These T cell receptor beta chains were read from a single sample in a study of T cell changes during pregnancy in multiple sclerosis. The repertoire was sequenced with immunoSEQ multiplex PCR; TCRdb's copy has only in-frame clones and lacks some. This repertoire shows nearly 80,000 clones, more than 90% found once; its top ten account for around 0.22%. The source was CD4+ T cells from peripheral blood mononuclear cells, collected before pregnancy. Receptors originate from a female donor with multiple sclerosis, enrolled in a pregnancy study. The CDR3 runs from the conserved cysteine through the conserved F or W. A D gene is named only where the DNA matches it firmly. Part of the rows lack a size; the others show once, few, many or a class for expanded clones.

TRBJ1-5 | NA | NA | TRBV30 | TGTGCCTGGAGTCCCCACAGGGAGAAGCCCCAGCATTTT | CAWSPHREKPQHF
TRBJ2-1 | NA | TRBD2 | TRBV2 | TGTGCCAGCAGATCCACTAGCGGGGGGCACAATGAGCAGTTCTTC | CASRSTSGGHNEQFF
TRBJ2-3 | once | NA | TRBV19 | TGTGCCAGTAGTATAGCGTGGTCCCCGGGGTTTCAAGATACGCAGTATTTT | CASSIAWSPGFQDTQYF
TRBJ2-2 | NA | NA | TRBV7-8 | TGTGCCAGCAGCTCCCAACGACACCCGAACACCGGGGAGCTGTTTTTT | CASSSQRHPNTGELFF
TRBJ1-2 | NA | NA | TRBV19 | TGTGCCAGTAGTATAGTGGGGACAAACTATGGCTACACCTTC | CASSIVGTNYGYTF
TRBJ2-4 | NA | NA | TRBV19 | TGTGCCAGTAGTCACGTGGACAGAAGGGCCAAAAACATTCAGTACTTC | CASSHVDRRAKNIQYF
TRBJ1-5 | NA | NA | TRBV10-3 | TGTGCCATCAGATCTCAGAATTCCAATCAGCCCCAGCATTTT | CAIRSQNSNQPQHF
TRBJ2-5 | NA | TRBD1 | TRBV6-4 | TGTGCCAGCAGTGATGATGGAGAGACAGGGTGGCGGCAAGAGACCCAGTACTTC | CASSDDGETGWRQETQYF
TRBJ2-1 | NA | TRBD1 | TRBV5-1 | TGCGCCAGCAGCTGGGCCCTGACAGGGGGCCCCTACAATGAGCAGTTCTTC | CASSWALTGGPYNEQFF
TRBJ2-2 | NA | TRBD2 | TRBV2 | TGTGCCAGCAGTGAAGACTGGGGGGGACTAGCGGGAGGGCCCACCGGGGAGCTGTTTTTT | CASSEDWGGLAGGPTGELFF
TRBJ2-3 | NA | NA | TRBV28 | TGTGCCAGCAGTTTGTGGCAGGGGAAGACAGATACGCAGTATTTT | CASSLWQGKTDTQYF
TRBJ1-2 | NA | NA | TRBV7-2 | TGTGCCAGCAGCTTAGACGGGAACGGCTATGGCTACACCTTC | CASSLDGNGYGYTF
TRBJ2-7 | NA | NA | TRBV5-1 | TGCGCCAGCAGCTTGTACCAGCGGGCCTACGAGCAGTACTTC | CASSLYQRAYEQYF
TRBJ1-5 | once | NA | TRBV27 | TGTGCCAGCAGCCCCGCCAGCAGGGGCCAAGGGCTCTATAGCAATCAGCCCCAGCATTTT | CASSPASRGQGLYSNQPQHF
TRBJ1-1 | NA | NA | TRBV6-1 | TGTGCCAGCAACCGGCGGGGCATGAACACTGAAGCTTTCTTT | CASNRRGMNTEAFF
TRBJ2-3 | NA | TRBD2 | TRBV4-1 | TGCGCCAGCAGCCAAGATTTTCCGACTAGCTTCCTCTTGGGGACAGATACGCAGTATTTT | CASSQDFPTSFLLGTDTQYF
TRBJ2-7 | NA | NA | TRBV5-8 | TGTGCCAGCAGCGTGCACAGGGTCCGCTCCTACGAGCAGTACTTC | CASSVHRVRSYEQYF
TRBJ1-1 | once | NA | TRBV19 | TGTGCCAGTAGGGACAGCCGTTTTGAAGCTTTCTTT | CASRDSRFEAFF
TRBJ2-1 | NA | TRBD2 | TRBV19 | TGTGCCAGTAGTATCCCGGGACTAGCATTCTACAATGAGCAGTTCTTC | CASSIPGLAFYNEQFF
TRBJ1-1 | NA | NA | TRBV7-9 | TGTGCCAGCAGCTCGGAGGGGTGGGGAGGTACTGAAGCTTTCTTT | CASSSEGWGGTEAFF
TRBJ2-2 | NA | TRBD2 | TRBV19 | TGTGCCAGTAGGGAGCGGGGGGGCCCCGGGGAGCTGTTTTTT | CASRERGGPGELFF
TRBJ1-2 | few | TRBD1 | TRBV19 | TGTGCCACCGCAGACAGGGGGCATGGCTACACCTTC | CATADRGHGYTF
TRBJ1-1 | NA | TRBD1 | TRBV5-1 | TGCGCCAGCAGCTTCCAGGGGGCCACTGAAGCTTTCTTT | CASSFQGATEAFF
TRBJ2-7 | NA | TRBD1 | TRBV28 | TGTGCCAGCAGTTGGACAGGGTCGGACGAGCAGTACTTC | CASSWTGSDEQYF
TRBJ1-5 | NA | NA | TRBV15 | TGTGCCACCAGCAGAGCTGGGCCGCGGGGGGATCAGCCCCAGCATTTT | CATSRAGPRGDQPQHF
TRBJ1-6 | once | TRBD1 | TRBV6-6 | TGTGCCAGCAGTTACTCGCCGACAGGGGGGTCACCCCTCCACTTT | CASSYSPTGGSPLHF
TRBJ1-2 | once | NA | TRBV7-2 | TGTGCCAGCAGCTTAGACGGCGGGGGCGCCTCTGGCTACACCTTC | CASSLDGGGASGYTF
TRBJ2-1 | NA | NA | TRBV4-1 | TGCGCCAGCAGCCACCCCGGGGGTAGCCCCTACAATGAGCAGTTCTTC | CASSHPGGSPYNEQFF
TRBJ2-2 | NA | TRBD2 | TRBV28 | TGTGCCAGCAGTTTTAGCGGGATCGACACCGGGGAGCTGTTTTTT | CASSFSGIDTGELFF
TRBJ2-1 | NA | TRBD2 | TRBV2 | TGTGCCAGCAGGGGAGGACTAGCACCAAGAGATGAGCAGTTCTTC | CASRGGLAPRDEQFF
TRBJ2-7 | NA | NA | TRBV7-2 | TGTGCCAGCAGCTCACTGGGAGAGTGGGCCACCGAGCAGTACTTC | CASSSLGEWATEQYF
TRBJ1-2 | NA | TRBD1 | TRBV6-6 | TGTGCCAGCAGTACTTTGGACAGGGGATATGGCTACACCTTC | CASSTLDRGYGYTF
TRBJ2-2 | once | TRBD2 | TRBV2 | TGTGCCAGCAGTGAACAGCGGGGGGTTCCCGGGGAGCTGTTTTTT | CASSEQRGVPGELFF
TRBJ1-5 | few | NA | TRBV19 | TGTGCCAGTAGTCCCACAGGTCCCAATCAGCCCCAGCATTTT | CASSPTGPNQPQHF
TRBJ1-6 | NA | NA | TRBV7-8 | TGTGCCAGCAGCTTAGGGCAGGGACTCTCACCCCTCCACTTT | CASSLGQGLSPLHF
TRBJ2-1 | NA | TRBD2 | TRBV19 | TGTGCCAGTAGTCCAGGACTAGTCTATGAGCAGTTCTTC | CASSPGLVYEQFF
TRBJ1-1 | NA | TRBD1 | TRBV19 | TGTGCCAGTACGGGGACAGAGGGAACTGAAGCTTTCTTT | CASTGTEGTEAFF
TRBJ2-6 | NA | NA | TRBV5-1 | TGCGCCAGCAGCTTGGACAGCTCTGGGGCCAACGTCCTGACTTTC | CASSLDSSGANVLTF
TRBJ2-3 | NA | TRBD1 | TRBV5-6 | TGTGCCAGCAGCTTGGTACAGGGGCTGGCAGATACGCAGTATTTT | CASSLVQGLADTQYF
TRBJ2-7 | NA | TRBD1 | TRBV7-9 | TGTGCCAGCAGCTTATTCGGCAGGGGGCAGGACGAGCAGTACTTC | CASSLFGRGQDEQYF
TRBJ2-7 | NA | NA | TRBV27 | TGTGCCAGCAGTCAGGGGACGGTCCTCTACGAGCAGTACTTC | CASSQGTVLYEQYF
TRBJ2-7 | few | NA | TRBV7-9 | TGTGCCAGCAGCCCTGACACCTCCATGAAGCAGTACTTC | CASSPDTSMKQYF
TRBJ2-3 | NA | NA | TRBV28 | TGTGCCAGCAGCCCGTCCCCCCCCGTCACAGATACGCAGTATTTT | CASSPSPPVTDTQYF
TRBJ2-5 | NA | NA | TRBV28 | TGTGCCAGCAGTCCAGGGGGGCCCGGCCCAGAGACCCAGTACTTC | CASSPGGPGPETQYF
TRBJ2-1 | few | TRBD2 | TRBV19 | TGTGCCAGTAGCCGGACTAGCGGGGGGGCATTGAATGAGCAGTTCTTC | CASSRTSGGALNEQFF
TRBJ1-2 | NA | TRBD1 | TRBV2 | TGTGCCAGCAGCCCGCAAATAACAGGGGTCTATGGCTACACCTTC | CASSPQITGVYGYTF
TRBJ2-7 | few | TRBD1 | TRBV30 | TGTGCCTGGAGTGGGGACAGGTCTGGGGAGCAGTACTTC | CAWSGDRSGEQYF
TRBJ2-1 | NA | TRBD2 | TRBV6-4 | TGTGCCAGCAGTGCCTCCGGGACTAGCGGGGCTAGCTCCTACAATGAGCAGTTCTTC | CASSASGTSGASSYNEQFF
TRBJ2-4 | NA | TRBD2 | TRBV7-2 | TGTGCCAGCAGCCCCGACGGGGGGGGGATTCAGTACTTC | CASSPDGGGIQYF
TRBJ1-4 | NA | NA | TRBV6-1 | TGTGCCAGCAGTGATAATTTCGGACAGAGGGTGGCTAGAGAAAAACTGTTTTTT | CASSDNFGQRVAREKLFF
TRBJ1-2 | NA | NA | TRBV2 | TGTGCCAGCAAAGTAGGGTGGAATTTAAGGGGTGGCTACACCTTC | CASKVGWNLRGGYTF
TRBJ1-1 | NA | TRBD1 | TRBV23-1 | TGCGCCAGCAGTCAGAACAGGGGGCAACCTACTATGAACACTGAAGCTTTCTTT | CASSQNRGQPTMNTEAFF